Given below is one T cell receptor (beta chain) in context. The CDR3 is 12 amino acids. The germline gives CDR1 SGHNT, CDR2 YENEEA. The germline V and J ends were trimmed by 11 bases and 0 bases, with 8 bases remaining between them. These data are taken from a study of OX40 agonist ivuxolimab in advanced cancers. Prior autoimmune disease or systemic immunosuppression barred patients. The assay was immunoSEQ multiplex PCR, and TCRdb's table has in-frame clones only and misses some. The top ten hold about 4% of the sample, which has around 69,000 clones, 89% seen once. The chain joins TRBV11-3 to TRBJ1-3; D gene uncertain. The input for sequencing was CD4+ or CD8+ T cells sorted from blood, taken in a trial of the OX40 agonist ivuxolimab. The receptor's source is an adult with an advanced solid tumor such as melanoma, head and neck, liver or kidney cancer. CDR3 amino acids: CAAGSSGNTIYF. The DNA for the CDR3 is TGTGCCGCGGGGAGCTCTGGAAACACCATATATTTT.